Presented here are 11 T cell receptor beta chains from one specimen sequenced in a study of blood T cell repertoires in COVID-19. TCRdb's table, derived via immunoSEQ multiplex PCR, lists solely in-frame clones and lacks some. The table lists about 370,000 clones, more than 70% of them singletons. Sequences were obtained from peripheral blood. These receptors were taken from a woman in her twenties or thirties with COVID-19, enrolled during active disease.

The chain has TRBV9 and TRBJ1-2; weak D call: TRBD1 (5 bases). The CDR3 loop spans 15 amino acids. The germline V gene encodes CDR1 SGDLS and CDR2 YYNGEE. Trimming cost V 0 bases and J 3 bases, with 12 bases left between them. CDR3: CASSVGPGLDYGYTF. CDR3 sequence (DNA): TGTGCCAGCAGCGTAGGCCCAGGGTTGGACTATGGCTACACCTTC.

Here the CDR3 DNA reads TGTGCCAGCAGCCAAGACAGGGACTCAGATACGCAGTATTTT. It codes for CASSQDRDSDTQYF. The V gene is TRBV4-2, the J gene TRBJ2-3, with D perhaps matching TRBD2 (6 bases). Germline assignment: CDR1 LGHNA and CDR2 YNFKEQ. This CDR3 region has 14 residues. Trimming took 0 bases from V and 4 from J, leaving 8 bases between them.

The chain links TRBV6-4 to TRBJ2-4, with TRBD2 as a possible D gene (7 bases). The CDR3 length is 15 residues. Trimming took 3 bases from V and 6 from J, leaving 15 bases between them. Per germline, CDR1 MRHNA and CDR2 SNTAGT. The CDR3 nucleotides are TGTGCCAGCAGTGAGTCGGGGGGCTCCGGAAACATTCAGTACTTC. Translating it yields CASSESGGSGNIQYF.

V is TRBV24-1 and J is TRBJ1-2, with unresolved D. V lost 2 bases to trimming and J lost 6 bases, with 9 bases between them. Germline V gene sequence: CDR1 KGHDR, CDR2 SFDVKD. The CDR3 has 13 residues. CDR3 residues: CATSDSREDGYTF. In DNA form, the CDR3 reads TGTGCCACCAGTGATTCCCGTGAGGATGGCTACACCTTC.

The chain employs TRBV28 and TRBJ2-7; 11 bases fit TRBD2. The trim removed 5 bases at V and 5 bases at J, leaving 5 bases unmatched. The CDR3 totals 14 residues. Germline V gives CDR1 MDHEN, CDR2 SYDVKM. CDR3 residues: CASSAGTSGHEQYV. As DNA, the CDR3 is TGTGCCAGCAGTGCCGGGACTAGCGGCCACGAGCAGTACGTC.

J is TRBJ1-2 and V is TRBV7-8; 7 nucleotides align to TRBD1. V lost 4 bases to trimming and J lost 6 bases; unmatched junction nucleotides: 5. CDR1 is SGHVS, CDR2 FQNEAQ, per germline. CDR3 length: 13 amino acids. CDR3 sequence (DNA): TGTGCCAGCAGCTACGACAGGGACCATGGCTACACCTTC. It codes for CASSYDRDHGYTF.

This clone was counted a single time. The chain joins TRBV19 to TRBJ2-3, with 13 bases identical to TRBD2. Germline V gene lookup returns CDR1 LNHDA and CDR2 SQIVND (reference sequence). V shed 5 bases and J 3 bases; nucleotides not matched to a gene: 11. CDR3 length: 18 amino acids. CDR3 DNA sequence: TGTGCCAGTAGTCCCCTACCGACTAGCGGGGGGTTTACAGATACGCAGTATTTT. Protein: CASSPLPTSGGFTDTQYF.

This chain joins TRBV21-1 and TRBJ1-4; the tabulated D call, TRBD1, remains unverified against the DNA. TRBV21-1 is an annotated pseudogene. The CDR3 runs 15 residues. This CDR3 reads CASRDRKATNEKLFF. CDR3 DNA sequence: TGTGCCAGCCGTGACAGAAAAGCAACTAATGAAAAACTGTTTTTT.

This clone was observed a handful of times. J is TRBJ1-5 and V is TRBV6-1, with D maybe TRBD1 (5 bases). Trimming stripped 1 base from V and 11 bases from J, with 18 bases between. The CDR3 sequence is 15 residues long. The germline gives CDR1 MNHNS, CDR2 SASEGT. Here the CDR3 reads CASSEGLQGRQTQHF. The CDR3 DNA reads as TGTGCCAGCAGTGAAGGCCTCCAAGGGCGACAGACCCAGCATTTT.

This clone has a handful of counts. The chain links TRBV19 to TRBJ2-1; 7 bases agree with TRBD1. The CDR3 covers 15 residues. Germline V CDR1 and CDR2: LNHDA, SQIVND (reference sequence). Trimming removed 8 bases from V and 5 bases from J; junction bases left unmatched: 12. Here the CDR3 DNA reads TGTGCCAGTCGCGCTCCGGGGACAGACAACAATGAGCAGTTCTTC. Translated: CASRAPGTDNNEQFF.

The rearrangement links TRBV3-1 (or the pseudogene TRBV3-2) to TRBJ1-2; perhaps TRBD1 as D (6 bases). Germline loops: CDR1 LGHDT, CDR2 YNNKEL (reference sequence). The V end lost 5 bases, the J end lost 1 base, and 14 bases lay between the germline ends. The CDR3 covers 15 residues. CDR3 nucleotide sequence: TGTGCCAGCAGCAGCCGGGACACGGGTAACTATGGCTACACCTTC. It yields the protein CASSSRDTGNYGYTF.